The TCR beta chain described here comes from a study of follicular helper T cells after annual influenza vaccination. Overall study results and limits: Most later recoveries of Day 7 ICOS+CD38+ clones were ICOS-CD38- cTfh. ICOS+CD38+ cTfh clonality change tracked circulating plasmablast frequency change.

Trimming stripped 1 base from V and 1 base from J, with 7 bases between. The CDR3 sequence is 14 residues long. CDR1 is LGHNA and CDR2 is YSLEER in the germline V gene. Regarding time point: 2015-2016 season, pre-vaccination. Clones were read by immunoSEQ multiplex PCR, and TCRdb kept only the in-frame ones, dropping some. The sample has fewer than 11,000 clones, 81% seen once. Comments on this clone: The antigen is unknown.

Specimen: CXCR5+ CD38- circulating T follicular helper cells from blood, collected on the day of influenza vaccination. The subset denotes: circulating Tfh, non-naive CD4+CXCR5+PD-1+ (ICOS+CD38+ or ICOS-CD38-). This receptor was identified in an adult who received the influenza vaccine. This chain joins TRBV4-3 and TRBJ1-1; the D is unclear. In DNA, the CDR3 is TGCGCCAGCAGCCAAGTTTTAGGGAACACTGAAGCTTTCTTT. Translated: CASSQVLGNTEAFF.